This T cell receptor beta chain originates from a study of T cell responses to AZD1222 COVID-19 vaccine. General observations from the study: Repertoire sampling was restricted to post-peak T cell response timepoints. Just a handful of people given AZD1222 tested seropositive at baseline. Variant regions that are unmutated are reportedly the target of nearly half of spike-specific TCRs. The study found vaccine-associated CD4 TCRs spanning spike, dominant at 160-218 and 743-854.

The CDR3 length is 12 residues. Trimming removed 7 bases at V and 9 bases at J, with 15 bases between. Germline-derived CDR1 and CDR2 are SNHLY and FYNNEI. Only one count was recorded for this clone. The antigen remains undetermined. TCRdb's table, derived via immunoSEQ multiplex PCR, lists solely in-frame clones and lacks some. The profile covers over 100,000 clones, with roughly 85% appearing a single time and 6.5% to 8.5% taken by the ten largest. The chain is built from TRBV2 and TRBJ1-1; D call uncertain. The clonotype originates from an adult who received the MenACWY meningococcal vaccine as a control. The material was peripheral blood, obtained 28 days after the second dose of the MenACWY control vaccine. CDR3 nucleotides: TGTGCCAGCACCCTGGGTACAGCCCAAGCTTTCTTT. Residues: CASTLGTAQAFF.